These T cell receptor beta chains were read from a single sample in a study of blood T cell repertoires in COVID-19. TCRdb's copy holds only in-frame clones and misses some; the assay was immunoSEQ multiplex PCR. The table includes tens of thousands of clones, roughly 79% detected once. Sample: peripheral blood. Every receptor here comes from a human donor in a cohort sampled during active COVID-19. The CDR3 runs from the conserved cysteine through the conserved F or W. Each record gives: clone size, V gene, J gene, D gene, CDR3 protein, CDR3 DNA. D genes are given only for firm matches. Size is stated for part of the rows, as once, few or many counts, or as a class when the clone is expanded.

NA	TRBV20-1	TRBJ2-2	NA	CSASTSNTGELFF	TGCAGTGCTAGTACTTCGAACACCGGGGAGCTGTTTTTT
NA	TRBV6-2/TRBV6-3	TRBJ1-1	TRBD1	CASSPGGSRTEAFF	TGTGCCAGCAGCCCAGGGGGCAGTCGGACTGAAGCTTTCTTT
NA	TRBV7-9	TRBJ2-3	NA	CASSSGRNNVADTQYF	TGTGCCAGCAGCTCAGGGCGGAATAATGTTGCAGATACGCAGTATTTT
many	TRBV5-4	TRBJ2-7	NA	CASSLAGNSYEQYF	TGTGCCAGCAGCTTGGCCGGGAACTCCTACGAGCAGTACTTC
once	TRBV3-1/TRBV3-2	TRBJ1-2	TRBD1	CASRVPGGGYTF	TGTGCCAGCAGGGTTCCAGGGGGTGGCTACACCTTC
NA	TRBV28	TRBJ2-1	NA	CASSLTYNEQFF	TGTGCCAGCAGTTTGACATACAATGAGCAGTTCTTC
NA	TRBV10-3	TRBJ2-1	NA	CAISESGGGPFNEQFF	TGTGCCATCAGTGAGTCGGGAGGGGGACCTTTTAATGAGCAGTTCTTC
NA	TRBV27	TRBJ2-7	TRBD1	CASRSDREHEQYF	TGTGCCAGCAGGTCGGACAGGGAACACGAGCAGTACTTC
NA	TRBV9	TRBJ2-2	TRBD1	CASRAGDSNTGELFF	TGTGCCAGCAGAGCAGGGGACAGTAACACCGGGGAGCTGTTTTTT
once	TRBV5-1	TRBJ2-2	TRBD2	CASSPLAGGSTGELFF	TGCGCCAGCAGCCCCTTGGCGGGGGGGAGCACCGGGGAGCTGTTTTTT
NA	TRBV30	TRBJ2-7	NA	CAWSRGVRFYEQYF	TGTGCCTGGAGTCGCGGGGTGAGATTTTACGAGCAGTACTTC
once	TRBV5-1	TRBJ2-7	TRBD2	CASSLGLAGVGEQYF	TGCGCCAGCAGCTTGGGACTAGCGGGAGTTGGCGAGCAGTACTTC
NA	TRBV2	TRBJ2-1	NA	CASSGRGDYNEQFF	TGTGCCAGCAGTGGCAGGGGAGACTACAATGAGCAGTTCTTC
NA	TRBV6-6	TRBJ2-2	NA	CASRKQKNTGELFF	TGTGCCAGCAGGAAACAGAAAAACACCGGGGAGCTGTTTTTT
NA	TRBV27	TRBJ1-6	TRBD1	CASRSDRVSPLHF	TGTGCCAGCAGGTCGGACAGGGTTTCACCCCTCCACTTT
NA	TRBV6-5	TRBJ1-5	NA	CASSFGQNNQPQHF	TGTGCCAGCAGTTTTGGTCAGAACAATCAGCCCCAGCATTTT
NA	TRBV11-3	TRBJ1-1	NA	CASSLNAGAGTEAFF	TGTGCCAGCAGCCTTAATGCGGGGGCAGGGACTGAAGCTTTCTTT
NA	TRBV2	TRBJ1-4	NA	CASRTGLREKLFF	TGTGCCAGCAGGACAGGTTTGCGAGAAAAACTGTTTTTT
NA	TRBV7-9	TRBJ2-3	TRBD1	CASTPPGQGTQYF	TGTGCCAGCACCCCGCCGGGACAGGGGACGCAGTATTTT
NA	TRBV9	TRBJ1-2	TRBD1	CASSVGGGTFGYTF	TGTGCCAGCAGCGTAGGAGGGGGCACATTCGGCTACACCTTC
NA	TRBV27	TRBJ2-5	NA	CASSEFLETQETQYF	TGTGCCAGCAGTGAGTTCCTGGAGACTCAAGAGACCCAGTACTTC
NA	TRBV19	TRBJ1-2	NA	CASRTQGVYGYTF	TGTGCCAGTAGGACACAGGGCGTCTATGGCTACACCTTC
NA	TRBV9	TRBJ1-1	TRBD1	CASSVGGQGSTEAFF	TGTGCCAGCAGCGTAGGGGGACAGGGAAGCACTGAAGCTTTCTTT
NA	TRBV9	TRBJ1-4	NA	CASSPQGRGEKLFF	TGTGCCAGCAGCCCTCAGGGGCGCGGAGAAAAACTGTTTTTT
NA	TRBV6-6	TRBJ2-3	TRBD2	CAHGAGGSTDTQYF	TGTGCCCATGGGGCGGGGGGGAGCACAGATACGCAGTATTTT
NA	TRBV5-6	TRBJ1-6	NA	CASSLDRTYNSPLHF	TGTGCCAGCAGCTTGGACAGGACCTATAATTCACCCCTCCACTTT
NA	TRBV7-2	TRBJ1-4	NA	CASSLYGGATVF	TGTGCCAGCAGCTTATATGGGGGGGCCACGGTTTTT
once	TRBV6-1	TRBJ2-3	TRBD1	CASSEVHRGTDTQYF	TGTGCCAGCAGTGAAGTACACAGGGGTACAGATACGCAGTATTTT
NA	TRBV12-3/TRBV12-4	TRBJ2-7	NA	CASTLPGDEQYF	TGTGCCAGCACCCTGCCCGGAGACGAGCAGTACTTC
NA	TRBV7-3	TRBJ2-3	TRBD1	CASSLLPALSTGDFTDTQYF	TGTGCCAGCAGCTTATTGCCTGCTCTCTCTACAGGGGATTTTACAGATACGCAGTATTTT
once	TRBV6-5	TRBJ2-1	TRBD2	CASTWTSGTDEQFF	TGTGCCAGCACCTGGACTAGCGGGACGGATGAGCAGTTCTTC
NA	TRBV19	TRBJ1-3	NA	CASSNTGSSGNTIYF	TGTGCCAGTAGTAATACAGGGAGCTCTGGAAACACCATATATTTT